The rows below give T cell receptor beta chains drawn from one sample of a study of cytomegalovirus exposure and HLA in healthy donors. Here immunoSEQ multiplex PCR was the method, and the copy in TCRdb shows in-frame clones only, minus some. The table records about 170,000 clones, roughly 79% of them present only once. Sequencing input: PBMCs. The origin of the receptors is a woman younger than 35 in good health and CMV-seropositive. CDR3s include the opening cysteine and the closing phenylalanine or tryptophan. A D gene is named only where the DNA matches it firmly. Size values are once, few and many counts, or a class for expanded clones, and some rows have none.

size	V	D	J	DNA	CDR3
.	TRBV15	TRBD1	TRBJ1-2	TGTGCCACCAGCTCCCCGGACAGGATCTATGGCTACACCTTC	CATSSPDRIYGYTF
.	TRBV14	.	TRBJ2-3	TGTGCCAGCAGCCAGCAGGGACTGGTGACGGATACGCAGTATTTT	CASSQQGLVTDTQYF
.	TRBV11-2	.	TRBJ1-1	TGTGCCAGCAGCCCTGGCTTGAACACTGAAGCTTTCTTT	CASSPGLNTEAFF
.	TRBV5-1	TRBD1	TRBJ2-3	TGCGCCAGCAGCTTGGGGACAGGGGTTAGCACAGATACGCAGTATTTT	CASSLGTGVSTDTQYF
.	TRBV2	.	TRBJ1-1	TGTGCCAGCAGTGATGATCGCGGCACTGAAGCTTTCTTT	CASSDDRGTEAFF
.	TRBV14	TRBD1	TRBJ2-1	TGTGCCAGCAGCCAGGGGACAGGGCTTGCCTACAATGAGCAGTTCTTC	CASSQGTGLAYNEQFF
.	TRBV7-9	TRBD1	TRBJ2-7	TGTGCCAGCAGTAGGACAGGCTACGAGCAGTACTTC	CASSRTGYEQYF
.	TRBV7-9	.	TRBJ2-5	TGTGCCAGCAGCCCACCGGGAGAGGGAGAGGAGACCCAGTACTTC	CASSPPGEGEETQYF
.	TRBV2	.	TRBJ2-7	TGTGCCAGCAGTCTTCGAGGGTTTCTGCGCCGCATTAGCTCCTACGAGCAGTACTTC	CASSLRGFLRRISSYEQYF
.	TRBV11-1	.	TRBJ1-1	TGTGCCAGCAGCTTAAGCCAGTTCGGGGCTGAAGCTTTCTTT	CASSLSQFGAEAFF
.	TRBV6-1	TRBD1	TRBJ1-2	TGTGCCAGCAGTGAAGGGGACAGGGGTGGCTACACCTTC	CASSEGDRGGYTF
.	TRBV10-3	.	TRBJ1-3	TGTGCCATCGGTAGCTCTGGAAACACCATATATTTT	CAIGSSGNTIYF
.	TRBV19	TRBD1	TRBJ2-3	TGTGCCAGTCGAAGACTAGGGGGGACAGGGGTGTTTACAGATACGCAGTATTTT	CASRRLGGTGVFTDTQYF
.	TRBV7-9	.	TRBJ2-1	TGTGCCAGCAGCTTACCCCCAATCAATGAGCAGTTCTTC	CASSLPPINEQFF
.	TRBV27	TRBD2	TRBJ2-1	TGTGCCAGCCGTCAGCTGGGACTATACAATGAGCAGTTCTTC	CASRQLGLYNEQFF
.	TRBV4-1	TRBD1	TRBJ2-7	TGCGCCAGCAGCCAAGGGGGACAGGCCTACGAGCAGTACTTC	CASSQGGQAYEQYF
.	TRBV4-1	.	TRBJ2-7	TGCGCCAGCAGCCAAGATCCGGAGGGACTGGCGTCCTACGAGCAGTACTTC	CASSQDPEGLASYEQYF
few	TRBV5-1	TRBD1	TRBJ1-1	TGCGCCAGCAGACGTACAGGGGCCACTGAAGCTTTCTTT	CASRRTGATEAFF
.	TRBV10-3	TRBD1	TRBJ2-2	TGTGCCACCGTACCCGGGACAGGGGTTACCGGGGAGCTGTTTTTT	CATVPGTGVTGELFF
.	TRBV7-8	TRBD1	TRBJ1-5	TGTGCCAGCAGCACGCCGGGACAGGGAGGTCAGCCCCAGCATTTT	CASSTPGQGGQPQHF
.	TRBV9	.	TRBJ2-1	TGTGCCAGCAGCGTAAGCAGGACAGAAACCTACAATGAGCAGTTCTTC	CASSVSRTETYNEQFF
once	TRBV7-2	.	TRBJ1-3	TGTGCCAGCAGCGCCTCCGCCCACAGGGCTGGAAACACCATATATTTT	CASSASAHRAGNTIYF
.	TRBV19	.	TRBJ1-1	TGTGCCAGTAGTACAGTGTCCCTCCTGAACACTGAAGCTTTCTTT	CASSTVSLLNTEAFF
.	TRBV13	.	TRBJ2-1	TGTGCCAGCAGCTTCCCTCGGGGGATTTCCTACAATGAGCAGTTCTTC	CASSFPRGISYNEQFF
.	TRBV28	TRBD2	TRBJ2-7	TGTGCCAGCAGTTTTAGCGGGGGGGCCTACGAGCAGTACTTC	CASSFSGGAYEQYF
.	TRBV7-6	.	TRBJ1-4	TGTGCCAGCAGCTTTAATCTGGACAGACGTAAACTGTTTTTT	CASSFNLDRRKLFF
.	TRBV7-3	.	TRBJ1-1	TGTGCCAGCAGCTTTGGTGGGCCTGAAGCTTTCTTT	CASSFGGPEAFF
.	TRBV4-1	.	TRBJ2-7	TGCGCCAGCAGCCAAGTAGGAGGGTCAGGCGAGCAGTACTTC	CASSQVGGSGEQYF
.	TRBV5-4	TRBD1	TRBJ1-2	TGTGCCAGCAGCTTGGCGCGACAGGGGGCGGATGGCTACACCTTC	CASSLARQGADGYTF
.	TRBV5-1	.	TRBJ2-7	TGCGCCAGCAGCCCGGTTAGTCGGGGGTCCTACGAGCAGTACTTC	CASSPVSRGSYEQYF
.	TRBV7-6	.	TRBJ2-5	TGTGCCAGCAGCTTAGAACAGGGCTGGAGGAAGTACTTC	CASSLEQGWRKYF
.	TRBV13	TRBD1	TRBJ1-6	TGTGCCAGCAGCACTCGACAGGGCCTAAATTCACCCCTCCACTTT	CASSTRQGLNSPLHF
.	TRBV9	TRBD1	TRBJ1-3	TGTGCCAGCAGCCCGCGGACAGGTAGTGGAAACACCATATATTTT	CASSPRTGSGNTIYF
.	TRBV10-3	TRBD2	TRBJ2-1	TGTGCCATCAGTGAGTCGAACGAGAAGCGGGATAATGAGCAGTTCTTC	CAISESNEKRDNEQFF
.	TRBV27	.	TRBJ1-2	TGTGCCAGCAGCCCTCTCAACGGGGATGGCTACACCTTC	CASSPLNGDGYTF
.	TRBV7-2	.	TRBJ2-3	TGTGCCAGCAGCGCTTCGGGGACGCAGTATTTT	CASSASGTQYF
.	TRBV6-6	TRBD1	TRBJ1-4	TGTGCCAGCAGTCGCAACAGGGGAACTAATGAAAAACTGTTTTTT	CASSRNRGTNEKLFF
.	TRBV6-6	.	TRBJ1-1	TGTGCCAGCATCGCAGGGAACACTGAAGCTTTCTTT	CASIAGNTEAFF
.	TRBV6-5	TRBD1	TRBJ2-3	TGTGCCAGCAGTTACTCGACAGGGGCGACAGATACGCAGTATTTT	CASSYSTGATDTQYF
.	TRBV7-9	TRBD1	TRBJ2-2	TGTGCCAGCAGGAAGGACAGGGAAAACACCGGGGAGCTGTTTTTT	CASRKDRENTGELFF
.	TRBV4-1	TRBD2	TRBJ2-5	TGCGCCAGCAGCCAAGAGGTCGGTAGCGGGGAGACCCAGTACTTC	CASSQEVGSGETQYF
.	TRBV5-4	.	TRBJ2-5	TGTGCCTGGGGCAGACAAGAGACCCAGTACTTC	CAWGRQETQYF
once	TRBV2	TRBD1	TRBJ1-6	TGTGCCAGCAGTGATACAGGGGGTGATAATTCACCCCTCCACTTT	CASSDTGGDNSPLHF
.	TRBV9	.	TRBJ2-1	TGTGCCAGCAGCGGGCGGGCGGGTGAGTTATCCTACAATGAGCAGTTCTTC	CASSGRAGELSYNEQFF
.	TRBV5-1	.	TRBJ2-7	TGCGCCAGCAGCCTCCGGGACTTAAGAGAGGGCGAGCAGTACTTC	CASSLRDLREGEQYF
.	TRBV11-2	.	TRBJ2-2	TGTGCCAGCAGCCTCGACACCGGGGAGCTGTTTTTT	CASSLDTGELFF
.	TRBV11-3	.	TRBJ2-7	TGTGCCAGCAGCTCAGCAACGGGATACGAGCAGTACTTC	CASSSATGYEQYF
.	TRBV7-2	.	TRBJ1-2	TGTGCCAGCAGCTCGAGGATTAACTATGGCTACACCTTC	CASSSRINYGYTF
once	TRBV7-9	TRBD1	TRBJ1-1	TGTGCCAGCAGCTTAGTTTACGGACAGGGGACCGGGGGCACTGAAGCTTTCTTT	CASSLVYGQGTGGTEAFF
.	TRBV4-1	TRBD2	TRBJ2-1	TGCGCCAGCAGCCCCTCTAGCGGGGGGTACGCTTTCTCCTACAATGAGCAGTTCTTC	CASSPSSGGYAFSYNEQFF
.	TRBV5-8	.	TRBJ2-7	TGTGCCAGCAGCTTGGGCCGGGACTCTGACTTC	CASSLGRDSDF
few	TRBV7-7	TRBD2	TRBJ2-5	TGTGCTAGCAGCTTAGCACGCGGGGGCCAAGAGACCCAGTACTTC	CASSLARGGQETQYF
few	TRBV5-1	.	TRBJ2-6	TGCGCCAGCAGCTGGAACAGGAACTCTGGGGCCAACGTCCTGACTTTC	CASSWNRNSGANVLTF